This T cell receptor (beta chain) derives from a study of T cell therapy after organ transplantation (dated by TCRdb to about 2019). Regarding the research as a whole: Therapy products were autologous CMV-specific T cells expanded in vitro for about 13 days with a peptide pool of 30 HLA class I and II CMV epitopes. A median of 1.92 x 10^8 CMV-specific T cells was administered to patients across 2 to 6 intravenous infusions. Long-term post-therapy blood samples were collected 20 to 29 weeks after completion of therapy. Patients were given up to 6 doses of T cells at 2-week intervals and were followed for 25 to 35 weeks after finishing therapy. The study was a follow-up TRBV repertoire analysis of an open-label phase I trial of autologous CMV-specific adoptive T cell therapy in solid-organ transplant recipients. Of the approximately 10 patients, eight were classified as clinical responders and two were classified as nonresponders. Of the roughly eleven patients, only seven or eight had long-term post-therapy samples available. Findings and caveats that apply to the study as a whole: Reconstitution after therapy appeared to include not only transferred clonotypes but also endogenous clonotypes that had not been detected in the therapy products. The small number of expansions detected in nonresponders may reflect reduced sample coverage resulting from poor CD8+ T cell yield. Assessment of confounders such as concurrent antirejection and antiviral medications was prevented by the small cohort. Fold change in CD8 clonality after therapy was inversely correlated with pretherapy clonality, suggesting that less biased repertoires were more receptive to remodeling. Before therapy, nonresponders had marked clonal expansions, and after therapy the repertoires of nonresponders changed only minimally.

Concerning this clone itself: No cognate antigen has been identified for it. Base quality data are lacking; no much larger clone is found one base away.

Using the immunoSEQ two-step, bias-controlled multiplex PCR assay, TRB CDR3 regions were amplified from genomic DNA. An Illumina NextSeq 500 was used to sequence the CDR3 libraries. As for how the authors treated the data: The immunoSEQ Analyzer platform was used for initial alignment and bioinformatics, including bias normalization against synthetic CDR3 analogs. Annotation of V, D and J genes followed the definitions in the IMGT database. Further TRBV analyses used VDJtools version 1.1.10 and the R package tcR version 2.2.1.11 with default settings. GLIPH analysis was done using default settings in version 1.0. Significant clonotype frequency changes were tested by 2-sided binomial test with Benjamini-Hochberg correction (alpha = 0.01) in CDR3 sequences with at least 5 reads. TCRdb obtained this table from immuneACCESS and retained in-frame rearrangements with V and J assigned. These tables miss some clones; where compared with another copy, unresolved V genes account for less than half of the shortfall, and the remainder is unexplained. That table gives V, J and clone size, and the DNA gave D and trimming. This sample has 20,000 to 25,000 clones in its table, and 80% to 85% of those were observed once. The top ten constitute 30% to 40% of the sample.

The junction shows trimming of 0 bases on V and 1 base on J, plus 10 bases between the germline ends. CDR1 and CDR2 (SGHKS, YYEKEE) derive from the germline V gene (reference sequence). The CDR3 numbers 15 residues from cysteine through phenylalanine. Solely the CDR3 DNA is kept, with 45 bases framed from the first base. The time point label corresponds to: 20-29 weeks after completion of therapy. Patients were solid-organ transplant recipients with drug-resistant/recurrent cytomegalovirus. Some 10 of the trial participants were picked for repertoire analysis depending on whether post-therapy peripheral blood mononuclear cells were available. A BD FACSAria III was used to sort viable CD3+CD8+CD4- lymphocytes from PBMCs. The Qiagen DNeasy Kit was used to extract genomic DNA from the sorted cells.

Recombination linked TRBV5-5 to TRBJ1-1; TRBD1 might be the D gene, on 5 matching bases. The sample here was CD8+ T cells from blood, taken after autologous CMV-specific T cell therapy. The sequence was collected from a human patient who had received a solid organ transplant and had CMV disease. The graft donor may be the source of some T cells after a transplant. The nucleotides are TGTGCCAGCAGCTTGGAAGGGGTAAAGAACACTGAAGCTTTCTTT. Its coded protein is CASSLEGVKNTEAFF.